A selection of T cell receptor beta chains follows, all from one sample in a study of OX40 agonist ivuxolimab in advanced cancers. Only in-frame clones appear in the TCRdb table, and some are missing; sequencing was by immunoSEQ multiplex PCR. The sample consists of some 72,000 clones, about four fifths of them appearing once. The sample in question was CD4+ or CD8+ T cells sorted from blood, obtained in a trial of the OX40 agonist ivuxolimab. The receptors derive from an adult with an advanced solid tumor such as melanoma, head and neck, liver or kidney cancer. CDR3s include the opening cysteine and the closing phenylalanine or tryptophan. A D gene is named only where the DNA matches it firmly. A clone size is listed for some rows: how often the clone was seen (once, few, many), or a class if it is expanded.

len	d_gene	v_gene	abundance	j_gene	CDR3aa	CDR3nt
12	TRBD2	TRBV13	-	TRBJ2-3	CASSQAPGLAYF	TGTGCCAGCAGCCAAGCTCCCGGACTAGCGTATTTT
15	-	TRBV28	-	TRBJ2-7	CASSPQSPTVYEQYF	TGTGCCAGCAGTCCCCAATCTCCGACAGTCTACGAGCAGTACTTC
15	-	TRBV6-5	-	TRBJ2-1	CASSYSRTVYNEQFF	TGTGCCAGCAGTTACTCGAGGACAGTATACAATGAGCAGTTCTTC
18	TRBD1	TRBV7-9	-	TRBJ2-2	CASSLPRIRTGNTGELFF	TGTGCCAGCAGCCTACCAAGGATAAGGACAGGGAACACCGGGGAGCTGTTTTTT
15	-	TRBV21-1	-	TRBJ2-4	CASSKDHSQKNIQYF	TGTGCCAGCAGCAAAGACCACAGCCAGAAAAACATTCAGTACTTC
17	-	TRBV29-1	few	TRBJ2-1	CSVVGLRGPSSYNEQFF	TGCAGCGTTGTGGGGCTTAGAGGGCCCAGCTCCTACAATGAGCAGTTCTTC
13	-	TRBV14	few	TRBJ2-7	CASSQAGVYEQYF	TGTGCCAGCAGCCAAGCAGGGGTGTACGAGCAGTACTTC
15	-	TRBV15	once	TRBJ1-2	CATSRDIGGDYGYTF	TGTGCCACCAGCAGAGATATTGGGGGCGACTATGGCTACACCTTC
15	TRBD1	TRBV7-2	once	TRBJ2-1	CASSRVGTALNEQFF	TGTGCCAGCAGCCGAGTAGGGACAGCCCTCAATGAGCAGTTCTTC
14	-	TRBV30	-	TRBJ2-1	CAWSHRGLYNEQFF	TGTGCCTGGAGCCATAGGGGACTTTACAATGAGCAGTTCTTC
14	-	TRBV5-1	-	TRBJ2-5	CASSLTFAGETQYF	TGCGCCAGCAGCTTAACCTTTGCAGGGGAGACCCAGTACTTC
13	-	TRBV18	-	TRBJ1-1	CASSQQWNTEAFF	TGTGCCAGCTCACAGCAGTGGAACACTGAAGCTTTCTTT
13	-	TRBV7-2	once	TRBJ2-1	CASSTYTDNEQFF	TGTGCCAGCAGCACCTATACGGACAATGAGCAGTTCTTC
13	-	TRBV14	once	TRBJ1-3	CASSPPLWHTIYF	TGTGCCAGCAGCCCCCCCCTCTGGCACACCATATATTTT
18	TRBD2	TRBV5-4	once	TRBJ2-1	CASSRASGGAGSYNEQFF	TGTGCCAGCAGCCGGGCTAGCGGGGGGGCCGGGTCCTACAATGAGCAGTTCTTC
16	TRBD1	TRBV19	once	TRBJ1-1	CASSIGYRGSDTEAFF	TGTGCCAGTAGTATAGGTTACAGGGGCTCAGACACTGAAGCTTTCTTT
13	-	TRBV6-5	few	TRBJ2-7	CASSRDPDYEQYF	TGTGCCAGCAGTCGGGACCCAGACTACGAGCAGTACTTC
12	-	TRBV2	once	TRBJ2-7	CASRGSSAEQYF	TGTGCCAGCAGAGGAAGTTCAGCTGAGCAGTACTTC
17	-	TRBV4-2	-	TRBJ2-1	CASSQDAAAGRPNEQFF	TGTGCCAGCAGCCAAGATGCGGCGGCAGGACGTCCCAATGAGCAGTTCTTC
16	-	TRBV6-5	-	TRBJ2-7	CASSYSMTGTSYEQYF	TGTGCCAGCAGTTACTCGATGACAGGAACGTCCTACGAGCAGTACTTC
17	-	TRBV5-1	once	TRBJ2-3	CASSLRSFIGGTDTQYF	TGCGCCAGCAGCTTGAGGTCTTTTATAGGGGGCACAGATACGCAGTATTTT
14	TRBD2	TRBV5-8	-	TRBJ2-1	CASRQGLAGNEQFF	TGTGCCAGCAGACAGGGACTAGCGGGCAATGAGCAGTTCTTC
15	TRBD1	TRBV18	-	TRBJ2-7	CASSPASRQGYEQYF	TGTGCCAGCTCACCGGCGTCGAGACAGGGGTACGAGCAGTACTTC
15	-	TRBV7-9	-	TRBJ2-3	CASSPHSTSTDTQYF	TGTGCCAGCAGCCCCCATTCCACTAGCACAGATACGCAGTATTTT
16	TRBD1	TRBV5-1	few	TRBJ1-4	CASSEDRGSVGEKLFF	TGCGCCAGCAGCGAGGACAGGGGGTCCGTGGGTGAAAAACTGTTTTTT
15	TRBD1	TRBV19	-	TRBJ2-7	CASSTGTGAYGEQYF	TGTGCCAGTAGTACCGGGACAGGGGCGTACGGGGAGCAGTACTTC
15	TRBD1	TRBV5-1	-	TRBJ1-4	CASSLQGGTNEKLFF	TGCGCCAGCAGCTTACAGGGGGGCACTAATGAAAAACTGTTTTTT
14	TRBD1	TRBV6-1	few	TRBJ1-1	CASSEDRGDTEAFF	TGTGCCAGCAGTGAAGACAGGGGGGACACTGAAGCTTTCTTT
11	-	TRBV14	-	TRBJ2-1	CASSLSDRQFF	TGTGCCAGCAGCCTCTCCGACAGGCAGTTCTTC
15	-	TRBV18	few	TRBJ1-1	CASSPRETGNTEAFF	TGTGCCAGCTCACCACGGGAGACTGGGAACACTGAAGCTTTCTTT
13	TRBD1	TRBV6-4	-	TRBJ2-5	CARRDRTEETQYF	TGTGCCAGGAGGGACAGAACCGAAGAGACCCAGTACTTC
16	-	TRBV7-2	-	TRBJ2-3	CASSLNVATSTDTQYF	TGTGCCAGCAGCTTAAACGTGGCGACTAGCACAGATACGCAGTATTTT
14	-	TRBV5-6	-	TRBJ1-2	CASSLAGETYGYTF	TGTGCCAGCAGCTTGGCAGGGGAGACCTATGGCTACACCTTC
16	-	TRBV5-6	-	TRBJ1-6	CASSLRSSSYNSPLHF	TGTGCCAGCAGCTTGCGGTCCAGCTCCTATAATTCACCCCTCCACTTT
13	TRBD1	TRBV19	-	TRBJ1-5	CASSTTGVQPQHF	TGTGCCAGTAGTACAACAGGGGTTCAGCCCCAGCATTTT
13	-	TRBV7-3	-	TRBJ2-1	CASSFSSVNEQFF	TGTGCCAGCAGCTTCTCGTCGGTCAATGAGCAGTTCTTC
11	TRBD1	TRBV10-3	-	TRBJ2-5	CAIGQEETQYF	TGTGCCATTGGACAGGAGGAGACCCAGTACTTC
13	-	TRBV5-1	-	TRBJ1-1	CASSSGQNTEAFF	TGCGCCAGCAGCTCCGGACAGAACACTGAAGCTTTCTTT
15	-	TRBV7-2	-	TRBJ1-2	CASSLVHLVNYGYTF	TGTGCCAGCAGCTTAGTTCATCTGGTCAACTATGGCTACACCTTC
12	-	TRBV30	-	TRBJ1-1	CAWSGPGKTAFF	TGTGCCTGGAGTGGGCCCGGGAAGACAGCTTTCTTT
17	-	TRBV4-3	-	TRBJ2-1	CASSQEPSRGTATEQFF	TGCGCCAGCAGCCAAGAACCGTCCAGGGGTACAGCAACTGAGCAGTTCTTC
16	TRBD2	TRBV5-1	-	TRBJ2-3	CASSFGTSGGTDTQYF	TGCGCCAGCAGCTTCGGGACTAGCGGGGGCACAGATACGCAGTATTTT
13	-	TRBV15	-	TRBJ1-4	CATSPRFDEKLFF	TGTGCCACCAGCCCGAGATTCGACGAAAAACTGTTTTTT
14	-	TRBV4-3	-	TRBJ2-5	CASSQETNQETQYF	TGCGCCAGCAGCCAAGAGACTAACCAAGAGACCCAGTACTTC
14	-	TRBV19	-	TRBJ2-5	CASSIGGLQETQYF	TGTGCCAGTAGTATAGGAGGCCTCCAAGAGACCCAGTACTTC
14	-	TRBV6-1	few	TRBJ2-7	CASSGGSGVYEQYF	TGTGCCAGCAGTGGGGGTAGCGGAGTCTACGAGCAGTACTTC
13	-	TRBV19	-	TRBJ1-3	CASSTGVGNTIYF	TGTGCCAGTAGTACAGGGGTCGGAAACACCATATATTTT